This T cell receptor beta chain was sequenced for a study of vaccination and CD4 T cells after COVID-19. Study information: Six males and four females, two Hispanic, made up the convalescents. Investigators drew the post-COVID samples a median about 98 days after diagnosis, with a range of 35 to 161. Stimulation of the cells used overlapping spike peptide pools from SARS-CoV-2 and from the common cold coronaviruses HCoV-NL63, HCoV-OC43 and HCoV-229E.

Treatment meaning: approximately 9-day PBMC culture with coronavirus spike peptide pools or control peptides (ViraFEST assay). Antigen-specific T cell expansion with peptide pools preceded TCR sequencing in the ViraFEST approach. By share, this clonotype counts as medium-sized. Its antigen is as yet unknown. V lost 5 bases to trimming and J lost 0 bases, with 13 bases between them. Germline-derived CDR1 and CDR2 are LNHDA and SQIVND (reference sequence). The CDR3 is 15 amino acids. Cultured CD4+ T-cell DNA underwent Oncomine TCR Beta short-read sequencing. TCRdb analysed the PCR reads with MiXCR anew, one entry per CDR3 protein. The repertoire holds some 16,000 distinct CDR3 sequences, with 55% to 85% as singletons.

What was sequenced was CD4+ T cells from blood, cultured in vitro. The chain couples TRBV19 to TRBJ1-1; possibly TRBD1 for D (5 bases). This clonotype was sampled from a human donor who had recovered from COVID-19. In nucleotides, the CDR3 is TGTGCCAGTAGTCTAAGGGGCAATTTGAACACTGAAGCTTTCTTT. Its translation: CASSLRGNLNTEAFF. Complete variable domain (other parts from reference TRBV19 and TRBJ1-1): DGGITQSPKYLFRKEGQNVTLSCEQNLNHDAMYWYRQDPGQGLRLIYYSQIVNDFQKGDIAEGYSVSREKKESFPLTVTSAQKNPTAFYLCASSLRGNLNTEAFFGQGTRLTVV.